The source of this T cell receptor beta chain is a study of T cell clonality in common variable immunodeficiency. Study-wide results and limits: What drives increased CVID clonality needs T cell subpopulation sequencing.

Each donor provided roughly 4.5 to 8.5 ml of heparinized whole blood. CVID and control samples used equivalent genomic DNA input. Sequencing used immunoSEQ multiplex PCR; TCRdb keeps in-frame clones, though not all of them. This repertoire holds about 81,000 clones, and none appear only once. This clone has at least ten counts. Its antigen is unidentified. This receptor was obtained from a person between 18 and 75 years old in good health. The sample comprised peripheral blood mononuclear cells.

CDR3 DNA (partial): TGTGCCAGCAGATTGAACAGGGCCACCGGGGAG. Protein: CASRLNRATGE. The entire CDR3 reads CASRLNRATGELFF. The V and J genes are TRBV6-2 or TRBV6-3 and TRBJ2-2; weak D call: TRBD1 (6 bases). The read stops 3 residues short of the end of the CDR3; the missing end is completed from the germline J gene. With 6 bases removed from V and 4 bases from J, the gap between germline ends came to 12 bases. There are 14 residues in the CDR3. Per germline, CDR1 MNHEY and CDR2 SVGEGT.